This T cell receptor beta chain originates from a study of T cells after yellow fever vaccination (dated by TCRdb to the late 2010s). At the level of the whole study: Libraries from fractions with low cell numbers were prepared with the SMART-Seq v4 Ultra Low Input RNA kit. To track T-cell clones before and after primary and booster YFV17D yellow fever vaccination, bulk TCR alpha and beta repertoires were sequenced longitudinally. Two healthy male donors, one aged 18 to 30 and one aged 30 to 39 years, were included in the cohort. Bulk PBMC replicates and cell subsets were isolated from blood drawn at multiple timepoints before and after both primary and secondary immunization.

Trimming at the junction amounts to 5 bases on V and 0 bases on J, and the germline ends lie 13 bases apart. The germline V gene sets CDR1 to SGHTA and CDR2 to FQGNSA. The CDR3 numbers 15 residues from cysteine through phenylalanine. The entry retains the CDR3 DNA only, 45 bases that are in frame from base 1. Summary of the overall study and its limitations: Compared with the primary T-cell response, the secondary T-cell response was weaker but faster, peaking on day 5 rather than day 15. A small fraction of clonotypes showed up in both the CD4 and CD8 compartments, probably as a result of convergent recombination. After the booster, most clones that had expanded after primary vaccination were detected again (nearly 98% of CD4 and about 88% of CD8), suggesting broad maintenance of memory. Computational filtering was required because FACS-sorted repertoires could contain abundant contaminating clonotypes from the bulk population. Because the study included only two donors, the extent to which the findings can be generalized is limited.

This clonotype appeared many times. There is no known antigen for this receptor. No base-level quality is on record; no much larger clone is a single base apart. According to the study, the label for this sample's treatment or condition signals: live attenuated yellow fever vaccine strain. Two biological replicates of bulk PBMCs were collected at each blood-draw timepoint. PBMCs were isolated from peripheral blood using a standard Ficoll-Paque protocol. RNA was extracted with TriZol from bulk PBMCs, CD4 and CD8 fractions, and dextramer-positive and dextramer-negative fractions. TCR cDNA was made using 5'RACE template switching, a step that added a universal primer site and unique molecular identifiers. Priming of cDNA synthesis was performed from both the TCR alpha and TCR beta constant segments. Two PCR steps were used to amplify libraries, with sample barcodes and sequencing adapters being added in the second step. Sequencing of libraries was done on Illumina HiSeq 2500 (2x100 bp) or NovaSeq (2x150 bp). Per the source publication's procedure: MIGEC was used to demultiplex reads and collapse the reads into UMI consensus sequences, and MiXCR was used for V(D)J alignment. Vaccine-responding clonotypes were identified with edgeR using replicate PBMC samples, with FDR below 0.01 and a log2 fold change above 5 up to day 15 being required. CD4 or CD8 identity was assigned to each bulk clonotype according to whether the clonotype was present at higher abundance in the sequenced CD4 repertoire or the sequenced CD8 repertoire. The public reads were reprocessed in TCRdb via fastp at Q25 and MiXCR, keeping in-frame beta chains. Rows are combined by CDR3 protein, so each entry shows the most common genes and DNA. These V and J calls originate from TCRdb's pipeline instead of the authors' own analysis. The sample yields around 360,000 distinct CDR3 sequences; around 10% were counted once. The ten largest make up more than 15% of the sample.

The sample was PBMCs, taken on the day of the first yellow fever vaccination. This receptor was obtained from a man younger than 35 who received the YFV17D yellow fever vaccine. The chain links TRBV7-2 with TRBJ1-1; D gene: possibly TRBD1, on 5 matching bases. CDR3 region: CASSPQGRVNTEAFF. At the DNA level, the sequence is TGTGCCAGCAGCCCTCAGGGTCGGGTGAACACTGAAGCTTTCTTT. Outside the CDR3, residues come from the reference TRBV7-2 and TRBJ1-1 proteins, so the full variable domain is: GAGVSQSPSNKVTEKGKDVELRCDPISGHTALYWYRQSLGQGLEFLIYFQGNSAPDKSGLPSDRFSAERTGGSVSTLTIQRTQQEDSAVYLCASSPQGRVNTEAFFGQGTRLTVV.